This T cell receptor beta chain stems from a study of shared T cell receptors in the human thymus. The CDR3 totals 15 residues. V gave up 0 bases and J gave up 10 bases; unmatched junction bases: 10. Germline V lookup: CDR1 SGHKS, CDR2 YYEKEE (reference sequence). Clones were sequenced by immunoSEQ multiplex PCR, and TCRdb holds only the in-frame ones, with some missing. The sample lists some 660,000 clones, around 87% occurring once. Separately, the same data were catalogued under a study of human thymus T cells.

This chain connects TRBV5-5 to TRBJ2-3, with TRBD2 matching over 8 bases. The sequenced sample was thymocytes. This TCR was sampled from a boy in the first two years of life with a congenital heart defect. CDR3: CASSLGPGLVHAQYF. The DNA for the CDR3 is TGTGCCAGCAGCTTGGGACCGGGACTAGTGCATGCGCAGTATTTT.